The 11 T cell receptor beta chains below were found in one sample sequenced in a study of CD8 T cells in ankylosing spondylitis. Study observations and caveats: Within ankylosing spondylitis blood, a TCR beta motif made up of under 10 highly homologous variants appeared to be characteristic.

One entry per CDR3 protein, called by TCRdb with MiXCR from the 5' RACE reads. The sample holds about 500,000 distinct CDR3 sequences, under 5.5% seen once. The antigens these receptors bind are not known. Sequenced sample: blood, either unsorted or a sorted T cell fraction (not recorded which). The receptors originated from a male donor with ankylosing spondylitis.

This clonotype was seen many times. The V gene is TRBV12-3 or TRBV12-4, the J gene TRBJ1-5; D may be TRBD1 (5 bases). V dropped 5 bases and J dropped 3 bases, with 17 bases sitting between them. The CDR3 consists of 16 residues. CDR3: CASSPSPGTVNQPQHF. DNA for the CDR3: TGTGCCAGCAGTCCATCTCCAGGGACGGTCAATCAGCCCCAGCATTTT.

The V gene is TRBV5-5, the J gene TRBJ2-5; weak D call: TRBD1 (6 bases). CDR1 SGHKS and CDR2 YYEKEE come from the germline V gene (reference sequence). V lost 4 bases, J lost 6 bases, and 13 bases lay in between. This CDR3 spans 13 amino acids. CDR3 sequence reads: CASSPGRGQTQYF. CDR3 coding DNA: TGTGCCAGCAGCCCTGGCAGGGGACAGACCCAGTACTTC. Together with reference TRBV5-5 and TRBJ2-5, the CDR3 gives the full variable domain: DAGVTQSPTHLIKTRGQQVTLRCSPISGHKSVSWYQQVLGQGPQFIFQYYEKEERGRGNFPDRFSARQFPNYSSELNVNALLLGDSALYLCASSPGRGQTQYFGPGTRLLVL.

This clonotype came up a few times. This rearrangement joins TRBV3-1 to TRBJ2-1; D is uncertain. This CDR3 is built from 12 residues. The V end lost 1 base, the J end lost 13 bases, and 11 bases lay between the germline ends. Per germline, CDR1 LGHDT and CDR2 YNNKEL (reference sequence). The CDR3: CASSQATLLQFF. The CDR3 nucleotides read TGTGCCAGCAGCCAAGCGACTCTACTCCAGTTCTTC.

This clonotype came up a few times. The chain joins TRBV4-2 to TRBJ2-3, with 7 bases fitting TRBD1. Trimming at V came to 1 base and at J to 1 base, leaving 17 bases not matched to a gene. Germline loops: CDR1 LGHNA, CDR2 YNFKEQ. CDR3 length: 20 residues. This CDR3 is CASSQVGNRGTAYGTDTQYF. The CDR3, as DNA: TGTGCCAGCAGCCAAGTTGGGAACAGGGGTACGGCGTACGGCACAGATACGCAGTATTTT.

The sample holds many counts of this clonotype. The gene calls are TRBV6-5 and TRBJ1-1; D gene ambiguous. This CDR3 comprises 15 residues. CDR1 MNHEY and CDR2 SVGAGI come from the germline V gene. V was clipped by 2 bases and J by 3 bases, with 13 bases between them. CDR3 nucleotides: TGTGCCAGCAGTTACCTTACATCAACCGACACTGAAGCTTTCTTT. As protein: CASSYLTSTDTEAFF.

This clonotype was detected many times. The chain employs TRBV7-8 and TRBJ2-7; D possibly uses TRBD1 or TRBD2 (5 bases each). This CDR3 region has 15 residues. Germline V lookup: CDR1 SGHVS, CDR2 FQNEAQ. V was pared by 1 base and J by 2 bases, with 12 bases between. The CDR3 spells CASSLVGVGAYEQYF. Written as DNA, the CDR3 is TGTGCCAGCAGCTTAGTGGGGGTAGGGGCCTACGAGCAGTACTTC.

This clonotype was detected many times. The rearrangement links TRBV20-1 to TRBJ2-7, with D hard to call. CDR3 length: 13 amino acids. Germline CDR1 is DFQATT and CDR2 is SNEGSKA (reference sequence). V lost 6 bases, J lost 3 bases, and 15 bases lay in between. CDR3 coding DNA: TGCAGTGCCACCTTAAGGTCTAACTACGAGCAGTACTTC. Its protein is CSATLRSNYEQYF.

This clonotype was recorded many times. The rearrangement links TRBV20-1 to TRBJ1-5; TRBD1 might be the D (5 bases). V dropped 5 bases and J dropped 3 bases, with 11 bases sitting between them. CDR1 and CDR2 from the germline V gene are DFQATT and SNEGSKA (reference sequence). The CDR3 runs 13 residues. Written as DNA, the CDR3 is TGCAGTGCTCCTAGGGGATTCAATCAGCCCCAGCATTTT. Its protein is CSAPRGFNQPQHF.

A few counts support this clonotype. The J gene is TRBJ2-7, the V gene TRBV7-2; 13 bases fit TRBD2. The CDR3 consists of 16 residues. Germline-derived CDR1 and CDR2 are SGHTA and FQGNSA. Trimming at V came to 5 bases and at J to 2 bases, leaving 6 bases not matched to a gene. CDR3 amino acids: CASSHEGTSGAYEQYF. CDR3 sequence (DNA): TGTGCCAGCAGCCACGAAGGGACTAGCGGGGCCTACGAGCAGTACTTC.

The table lists this clonotype with many counts. The V call is TRBV25-1, the J call TRBJ2-1; a weak D match, TRBD1 (7 bases). V shed 3 bases and J shed 9 bases, with 15 bases lying between them. CDR3 length: 14 residues. Germline V gene lookup returns CDR1 MGHDK and CDR2 SYGVNS. The CDR3 DNA reads TGTGCCAGCAGTGACCAGACAGGGAGGCCTGAGCAGTTCTTC. This sequence encodes CASSDQTGRPEQFF.

There are many counts of this clonotype. The rearrangement uses TRBV5-1 and TRBJ2-7; TRBD1 or TRBD2 may be the D gene (5 bases each). The CDR3 has 13 residues. Per the germline V gene, CDR1 is SGHRS and CDR2 is YFSETQ. V lost 7 bases and J lost 2, with 13 bases in between. The CDR3 loop is CASAFWGPYEQYF. CDR3 DNA: TGCGCCAGCGCGTTCTGGGGACCCTACGAGCAGTACTTC.